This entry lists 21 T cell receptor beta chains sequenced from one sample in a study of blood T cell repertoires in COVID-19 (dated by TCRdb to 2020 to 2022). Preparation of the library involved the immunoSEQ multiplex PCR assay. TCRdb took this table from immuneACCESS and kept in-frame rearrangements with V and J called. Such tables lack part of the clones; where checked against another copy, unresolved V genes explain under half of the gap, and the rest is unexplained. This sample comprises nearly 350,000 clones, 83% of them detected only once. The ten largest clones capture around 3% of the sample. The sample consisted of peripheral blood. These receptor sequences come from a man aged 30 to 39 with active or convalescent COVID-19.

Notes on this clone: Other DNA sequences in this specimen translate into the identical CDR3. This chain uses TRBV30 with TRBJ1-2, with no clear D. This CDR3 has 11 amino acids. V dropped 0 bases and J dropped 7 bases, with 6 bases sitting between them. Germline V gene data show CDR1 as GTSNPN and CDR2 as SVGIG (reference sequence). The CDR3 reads CAWSVSVGYTF. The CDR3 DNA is TGTGCCTGGAGTGTATCGGTTGGCTACACCTTC. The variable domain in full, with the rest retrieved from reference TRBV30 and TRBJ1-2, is SQTIHQWPATLVQPVGSPLSLECTVEGTSNPNLYWYRQAAGRGLQLLFYSVGIGQISSEVPQNLSASRPQDRQFILSSKKLLLSDSGFYLCAWSVSVGYTFGSGTRLTVV.

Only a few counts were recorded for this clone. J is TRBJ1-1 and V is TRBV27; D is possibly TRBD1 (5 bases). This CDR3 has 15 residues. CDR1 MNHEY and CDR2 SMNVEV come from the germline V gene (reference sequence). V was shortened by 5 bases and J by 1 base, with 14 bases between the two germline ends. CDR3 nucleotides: TGTGCCAGCAGTGACTGGGGCGGTGGGAACACTGAAGCTTTCTTT. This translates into CASSDWGGGNTEAFF.

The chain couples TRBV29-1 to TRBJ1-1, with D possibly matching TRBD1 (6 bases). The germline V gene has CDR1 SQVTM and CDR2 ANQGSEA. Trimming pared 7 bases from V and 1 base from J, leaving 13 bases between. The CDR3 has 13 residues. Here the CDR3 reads CSAERTENTEAFF. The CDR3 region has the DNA TGCAGCGCCGAAAGGACAGAGAACACTGAAGCTTTCTTT.

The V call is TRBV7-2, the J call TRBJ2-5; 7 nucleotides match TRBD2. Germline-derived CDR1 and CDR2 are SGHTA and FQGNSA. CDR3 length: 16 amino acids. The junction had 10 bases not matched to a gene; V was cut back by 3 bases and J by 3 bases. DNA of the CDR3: TGTGCCAGCAGCTTCACGGGGGGACTAAGGGAAGAGACCCAGTACTTC. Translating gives CASSFTGGLREETQYF.

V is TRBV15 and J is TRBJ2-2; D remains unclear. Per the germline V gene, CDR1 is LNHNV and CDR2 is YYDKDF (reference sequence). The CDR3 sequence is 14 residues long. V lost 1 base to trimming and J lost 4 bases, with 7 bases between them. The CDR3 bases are TGTGCCACCAGCAGAGCTAGAGGCACCGGGGAGCTGTTTTTT. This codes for CATSRARGTGELFF.

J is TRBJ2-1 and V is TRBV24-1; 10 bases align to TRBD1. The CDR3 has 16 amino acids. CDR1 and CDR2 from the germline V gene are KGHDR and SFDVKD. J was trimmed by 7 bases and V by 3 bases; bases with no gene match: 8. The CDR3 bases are TGTGCCACCAGTGATCGGACAGGGGGTGGGTGGAATGAGCAGTTCTTC. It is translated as CATSDRTGGGWNEQFF.

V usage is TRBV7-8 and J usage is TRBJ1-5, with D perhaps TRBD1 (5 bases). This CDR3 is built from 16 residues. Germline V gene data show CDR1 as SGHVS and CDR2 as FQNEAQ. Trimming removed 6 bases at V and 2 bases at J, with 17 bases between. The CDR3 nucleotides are TGTGCCAGCAGGGGTGGAAGGGGAAGGGGCAATCAGCCCCAGCATTTT. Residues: CASRGGRGRGNQPQHF.

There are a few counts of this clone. CDR3 region: CASSLLGLRNEQFF. In DNA form, the CDR3 reads TGTGCCAGCAGCCTTCTCGGACTGCGCAATGAGCAGTTCTTC. The V gene is TRBV11-3, the J gene TRBJ2-1; D possibly corresponds to TRBD2 (5 bases). Deletions cut 5 bases from V and 6 bases from J, with 14 bases between. The CDR3 covers 14 residues. The germline CDR1 and CDR2 sequences are SGHNT and YENEEA.

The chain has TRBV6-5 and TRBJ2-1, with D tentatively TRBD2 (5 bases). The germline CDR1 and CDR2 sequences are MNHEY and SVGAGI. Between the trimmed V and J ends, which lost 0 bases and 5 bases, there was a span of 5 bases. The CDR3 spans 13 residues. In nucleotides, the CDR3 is TGTGCCAGCAGTTACTCGAGGGACAATGAGCAGTTCTTC. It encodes CASSYSRDNEQFF.

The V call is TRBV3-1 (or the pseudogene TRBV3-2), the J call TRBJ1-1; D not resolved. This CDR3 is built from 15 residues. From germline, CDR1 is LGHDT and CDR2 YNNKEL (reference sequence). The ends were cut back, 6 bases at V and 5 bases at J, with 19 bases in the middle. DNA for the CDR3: TGTGCCAGCAGGCCTAGGAGCCCCGGATTTACTGAAGCTTTCTTT. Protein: CASRPRSPGFTEAFF.

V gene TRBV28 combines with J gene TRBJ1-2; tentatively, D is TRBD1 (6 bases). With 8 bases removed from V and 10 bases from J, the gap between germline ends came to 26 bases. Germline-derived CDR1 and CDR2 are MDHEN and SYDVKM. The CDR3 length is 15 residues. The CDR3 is CASSLGQPYRSSYTF. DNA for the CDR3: TGTGCCAGCTCTCTAGGACAGCCTTACCGGAGTTCCTACACCTTC.

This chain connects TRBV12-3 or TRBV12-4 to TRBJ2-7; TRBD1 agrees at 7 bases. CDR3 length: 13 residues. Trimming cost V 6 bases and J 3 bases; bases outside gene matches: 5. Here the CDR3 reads CASRKGQSYEQYF. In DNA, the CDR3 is TGTGCCAGCAGGAAGGGACAGAGCTACGAGCAGTACTTC.

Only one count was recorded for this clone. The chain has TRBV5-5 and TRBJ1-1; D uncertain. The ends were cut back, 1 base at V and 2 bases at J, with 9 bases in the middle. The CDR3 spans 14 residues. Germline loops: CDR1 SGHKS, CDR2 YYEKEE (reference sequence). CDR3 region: CASSLWQVNTEAFF. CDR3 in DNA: TGTGCCAGCAGCTTGTGGCAGGTTAACACTGAAGCTTTCTTT.

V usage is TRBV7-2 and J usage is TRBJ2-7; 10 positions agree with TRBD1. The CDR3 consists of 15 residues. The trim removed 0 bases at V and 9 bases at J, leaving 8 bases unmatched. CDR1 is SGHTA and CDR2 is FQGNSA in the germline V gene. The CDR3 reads CASSLADRGAVRQYF. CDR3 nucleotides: TGTGCCAGCAGCTTAGCGGACAGGGGGGCAGTTCGGCAGTACTTC.

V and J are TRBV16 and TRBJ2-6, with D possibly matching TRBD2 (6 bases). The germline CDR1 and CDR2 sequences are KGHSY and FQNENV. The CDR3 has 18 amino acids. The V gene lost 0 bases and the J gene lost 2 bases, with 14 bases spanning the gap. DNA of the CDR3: TGTGCCAGCAGCCAATCTCATCTCGGGAGTGCTGGGGCCAACGTCCTGACTTTC. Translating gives CASSQSHLGSAGANVLTF.

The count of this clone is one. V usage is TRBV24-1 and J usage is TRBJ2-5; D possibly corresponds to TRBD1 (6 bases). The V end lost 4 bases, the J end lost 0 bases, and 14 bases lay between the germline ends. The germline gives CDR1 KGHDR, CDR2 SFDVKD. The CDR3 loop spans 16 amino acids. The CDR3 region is CATSEQGQTYQETQYF. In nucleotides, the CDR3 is TGTGCCACCAGTGAGCAGGGACAAACCTACCAAGAGACCCAGTACTTC.

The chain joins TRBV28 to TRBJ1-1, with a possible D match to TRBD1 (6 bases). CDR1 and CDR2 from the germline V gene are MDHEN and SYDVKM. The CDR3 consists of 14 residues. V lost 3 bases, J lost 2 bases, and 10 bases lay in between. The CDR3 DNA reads TGTGCCAGCAGTTTTAACAGGGTAAACACTGAAGCTTTCTTT. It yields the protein CASSFNRVNTEAFF.

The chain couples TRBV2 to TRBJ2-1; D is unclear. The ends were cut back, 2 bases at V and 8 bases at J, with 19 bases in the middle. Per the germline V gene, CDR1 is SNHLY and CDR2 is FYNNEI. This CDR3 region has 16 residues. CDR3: CASSELVAPKRDEQFF. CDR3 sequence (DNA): TGTGCCAGCAGTGAACTCGTAGCACCTAAACGGGATGAGCAGTTCTTC.

Written as DNA, the CDR3 is TGTGCCAGCAGCTTGGATAGTGACAGGCCCAACTACGAGCAGTACTTC. Encoded protein: CASSLDSDRPNYEQYF. The rearrangement joins TRBV5-5 to TRBJ2-7; weak D call: TRBD1 (6 bases). Germline V CDR1 and CDR2: SGHKS, YYEKEE (reference sequence). Trimming cost V 0 bases and J 3 bases, with 16 bases left between them. The CDR3 consists of 16 residues.

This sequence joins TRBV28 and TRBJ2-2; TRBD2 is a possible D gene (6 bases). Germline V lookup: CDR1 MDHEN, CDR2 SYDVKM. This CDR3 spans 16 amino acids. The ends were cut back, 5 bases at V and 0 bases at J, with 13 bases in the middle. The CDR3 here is CASSHREIANTGELFF. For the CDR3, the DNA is TGTGCCAGCAGTCACCGGGAGATCGCGAACACCGGGGAGCTGTTTTTT. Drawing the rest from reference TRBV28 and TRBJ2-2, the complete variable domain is DVKVTQSSRYLVKRTGEKVFLECVQDMDHENMFWYRQDPGLGLRLIYFSYDVKMKEKGDIPEGYSVSREKKERFSLILESASTNQTSMYLCASSHREIANTGELFFGEGSRLTVL.

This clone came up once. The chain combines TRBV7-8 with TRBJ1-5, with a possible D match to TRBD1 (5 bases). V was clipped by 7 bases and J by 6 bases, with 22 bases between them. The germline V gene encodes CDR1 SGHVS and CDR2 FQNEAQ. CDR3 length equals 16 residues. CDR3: CASNPGTGGTGQPQHF. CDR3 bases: TGTGCCAGCAACCCCGGGACGGGGGGGACGGGTCAGCCCCAGCATTTT.